The 20 T cell receptor beta chains reported below all come from one sample, sequenced in a study of T cell responses to AZD1222 COVID-19 vaccine. Measured with immunoSEQ multiplex PCR; TCRdb has only the in-frame clones, and not every one. The data hold roughly 150,000 clones, with approximately 91% observed a single time. The source material was peripheral blood, sampled 28 days after the second AZD1222 dose. The receptor source for this set is an adult who received the AZD1222 COVID-19 vaccine.

The CDR3 protein is CASSNIQGTNEKLFF. Written as DNA, the CDR3 is TGTGCCAGCAGCAACATACAGGGTACTAATGAAAAACTGTTTTTT. The chain is built from TRBV3-1 (or the pseudogene TRBV3-2) and TRBJ1-4; D is possibly TRBD1 (6 bases). Germline CDR1 LGHDT, CDR2 YNNKEL (reference sequence). The CDR3 extends over 15 amino acids. The V and J ends lost 5 bases and 2 bases respectively, with 12 bases between them.

The table lists this clone with a few counts. The chain recombines TRBV7-2 with TRBJ2-7, with D unresolved. This CDR3 contains 13 residues. Germline V CDR1 and CDR2: SGHTA, FQGNSA. With 3 bases removed from V and 2 bases from J, the gap between germline ends came to 8 bases. CDR3 sequence (DNA): TGTGCCAGCAGCTTCGGACCGACCTACGAGCAGTACTTC. It specifies CASSFGPTYEQYF.

This sequence joins TRBV14 and TRBJ1-4; unclear D gene. V lost 3 bases and J lost 7, with 12 bases in between. CDR3 length: 14 amino acids. CDR1 and CDR2 (germline): SGHDN, FVKESK. This CDR3 reads CASSHPDLSEKLFF. The DNA of the CDR3 is TGTGCCAGCAGCCACCCGGATCTGAGTGAAAAACTGTTTTTT.

The V gene is TRBV5-3, the J gene TRBJ1-3; D not resolved. TRBV5-3 has ORF status, its function being uncertain. CDR3 size: 16 residues. Deletions cut 0 bases from V and 9 bases from J, with 19 bases between. The CDR3 is CARSLEGGHRRSTIYF. DNA for the CDR3: TGTGCCAGAAGCTTGGAAGGTGGCCACCGGAGGAGCACCATATATTTT.

V and J are TRBV5-6 and TRBJ1-3; TRBD1 is a possible D gene (6 bases). This CDR3 comprises 17 residues. The V gene lost 4 bases and the J gene lost 0 bases, with 17 bases spanning the gap. Germline CDR1 is SGHDT and CDR2 is YYEEEE. The CDR3 loop reads CASSGGGGPISGNTIYF. DNA for the CDR3: TGTGCCAGCAGCGGGGGAGGGGGTCCGATCTCTGGAAACACCATATATTTT.

V and J are TRBV4-1 and TRBJ2-6; weak D call: TRBD1 (6 bases). V gave up 2 bases and J gave up 1 base, with 6 bases separating them. The germline gives CDR1 MGHRA, CDR2 YSYEKL. The CDR3 is 15 residues long. The CDR3 bases are TGCGCCAGCAGCCAAAGGGGGTCTGGGGCCAACGTCCTGACTTTC. Its translation is CASSQRGSGANVLTF.

This chain uses TRBV7-2 with TRBJ2-3, with TRBD2 matching 14 bases. Trimming took 5 bases from V and 0 from J; bases not matched to a gene: 10. The CDR3 sequence is 19 residues long. Germline lookup yields CDR1 SGHTA and CDR2 FQGNSA. The CDR3 loop reads CASSLGLAGGRVSTDTQYF. The CDR3 DNA sequence: TGTGCCAGCAGCCTTGGACTAGCGGGAGGTCGAGTTAGCACAGATACGCAGTATTTT.

This clone came up a few times. The CDR3 nucleotides are TGTGCCAGCAGCTTGGTGGGGATAGGTAATTCACCCCTCCACTTT. Protein sequence: CASSLVGIGNSPLHF. The V and J genes are TRBV5-6 and TRBJ1-6; no firm D call. V was trimmed by 0 bases and J by 6 bases, leaving 10 bases between them. The CDR3 is 15 residues long. The germline CDR1 and CDR2 sequences are SGHDT and YYEEEE.

The V and J genes are TRBV2 and TRBJ2-1; 13 bases align to TRBD2. The V gene's germline CDR1 is SNHLY and CDR2 FYNNEI. The CDR3 length is 16 residues. V lost 3 bases and J lost 7; bases outside the gene matches: 6. The CDR3 DNA reads TGTGCCAGCAGTGAGGGGCCGGGACTAGCGGGAAATGAGCAGTTCTTC. This translates into CASSEGPGLAGNEQFF.

This sequence joins TRBV6-4 and TRBJ1-1; D unclear. This CDR3 has 14 amino acids. Deletions cut 0 bases from V and 2 bases from J, with 7 bases between. Germline lookup yields CDR1 MRHNA and CDR2 SNTAGT. For the CDR3, the DNA is TGTGCCAGCAGTGACTCGAACCGAAACACTGAAGCTTTCTTT. This translates into CASSDSNRNTEAFF.

With respect to this clone: This specimen includes other DNA sequences encoding the same CDR3. The V call is TRBV5-1, the J call TRBJ2-1; 13 bases are a match to TRBD2. The CDR3 spans 15 residues. Germline V gene sequence: CDR1 SGHRS, CDR2 YFSETQ. V shed 4 bases and J 7 bases; nucleotides not matched to a gene: 5. Here the CDR3 DNA reads TGCGCCAGCAGCCCAGGACTAGCGGGAGTAAATGAGCAGTTCTTC. It codes for CASSPGLAGVNEQFF. The full variable domain, in which reference TRBV5-1 and TRBJ2-1 provide the parts outside the CDR3, is KAGVTQTPRYLIKTRGQQVTLSCSPISGHRSVSWYQQTPGQGLQFLFEYFSETQRNKGNFPGRFSGRQFSNSRSEMNVSTLELGDSALYLCASSPGLAGVNEQFFGPGTRLTVL.

The CDR3 is CAWGQGSNYGYTF. The CDR3 DNA is TGTGCCTGGGGACAGGGATCTAACTATGGCTACACCTTC. This sequence joins TRBV30 and TRBJ1-2; 8 nucleotides agree with TRBD1. CDR1 and CDR2 from the germline V gene are GTSNPN and SVGIG (reference sequence). The ends lost 5 bases at V and 0 bases at J; junction bases unmatched: 2. The CDR3 has 13 amino acids.

V and J are TRBV5-1 and TRBJ2-1, with 10 bases fitting TRBD2. With V trimmed by 0 bases and J by 0 bases, 6 bases remained unmatched. The CDR3 has 18 residues. Germline V gene lookup returns CDR1 SGHRS and CDR2 YFSETQ. The CDR3 DNA reads as TGCGCCAGCAGCTTGGCCCCGTCTAGCGGGAGCTCCTACAATGAGCAGTTCTTC. This translates into CASSLAPSSGSSYNEQFF.

J is TRBJ1-5 and V is TRBV18; 8 bases align to TRBD1. Trimming cost V 4 bases and J 11 bases; bases outside gene matches: 10. The CDR3 loop spans 14 amino acids. Germline lookup yields CDR1 KGHSH and CDR2 LQKENI. Written as DNA, the CDR3 is TGTGCCAGCTCACACCTAGACAGGGGAGAAGCCCAGCATTTT. This translates into CASSHLDRGEAQHF.

The J gene is TRBJ1-2, the V gene TRBV5-1; D unclear. Germline V gives CDR1 SGHRS, CDR2 YFSETQ. This CDR3 contains 10 residues. Trimming took 7 bases from V and 12 from J, leaving 13 bases between them. CDR3 protein: CASLNKVDTF. The CDR3 nucleotides read TGCGCCAGCCTAAACAAGGTCGACACCTTC.

This clone came up a few times. The chain recombines TRBV5-1 with TRBJ1-6, with a tentative D call TRBD1 (5 bases). Germline lookup yields CDR1 SGHRS and CDR2 YFSETQ. The ends were cut back, 4 bases at V and 9 bases at J, with 14 bases in the middle. This CDR3 has 14 residues. CDR3 DNA sequence: TGCGCCAGCAGCATAGACAGTCTTGTTTCACCCCTCCACTTT. Translating gives CASSIDSLVSPLHF.

The J gene is TRBJ2-3, the V gene TRBV11-2; D is perhaps TRBD2 (5 bases). The CDR3 sequence is 14 residues long. Germline CDR1 reads SGHAT; CDR2 reads FQNNGV. V lost 5 bases, J lost 0 bases, and 9 bases lay in between. The CDR3 region has the DNA TGTGCCAGCAGCGCTAGGACTAGCACAGATACGCAGTATTTT. Protein: CASSARTSTDTQYF.

This chain uses TRBV9 with TRBJ1-1; TRBD1 is a possible D gene (5 bases). Trimming shortened V by 4 bases and J by 1 base, and 14 bases separated the two germline ends. The CDR3 loop spans 15 amino acids. Germline lookup yields CDR1 SGDLS and CDR2 YYNGEE. The CDR3 DNA is TGTGCCAGCAGCTCCCCAGGGCGAGCGAACACTGAAGCTTTCTTT. It yields the protein CASSSPGRANTEAFF.

This clone was found once. The chain employs TRBV5-6 and TRBJ2-1; 7 positions match TRBD2. CDR3 size: 16 residues. CDR1 SGHDT and CDR2 YYEEEE come from the germline V gene. After removal of 0 bases from V and 0 bases from J, the junction contained 3 bases not matched to a gene. CDR3 DNA sequence: TGTGCCAGCAGCTTGGGACGGGGGGACTCCTACAATGAGCAGTTCTTC. Amino acids: CASSLGRGDSYNEQFF. The full variable domain, its missing parts supplied by reference TRBV5-6 and TRBJ2-1, is DAGVTQSPTHLIKTRGQQVTLRCSPKSGHDTVSWYQQALGQGPQFIFQYYEEEERQRGNFPDRFSGHQFPNYSSELNVNALLLGDSALYLCASSLGRGDSYNEQFFGPGTRLTVL.

The rearrangement uses TRBV5-1 and TRBJ2-5, with TRBD1 identical over 8 bases. J was trimmed by 5 bases and V by 4 bases; bases with no gene match: 13. Germline CDR1 is SGHRS and CDR2 is YFSETQ. The CDR3 is 16 amino acids. Here the CDR3 DNA reads TGCGCCAGCAGCCGCAGACAGGGGTTGAGTCTGGAGACCCAGTACTTC. Protein product: CASSRRQGLSLETQYF.